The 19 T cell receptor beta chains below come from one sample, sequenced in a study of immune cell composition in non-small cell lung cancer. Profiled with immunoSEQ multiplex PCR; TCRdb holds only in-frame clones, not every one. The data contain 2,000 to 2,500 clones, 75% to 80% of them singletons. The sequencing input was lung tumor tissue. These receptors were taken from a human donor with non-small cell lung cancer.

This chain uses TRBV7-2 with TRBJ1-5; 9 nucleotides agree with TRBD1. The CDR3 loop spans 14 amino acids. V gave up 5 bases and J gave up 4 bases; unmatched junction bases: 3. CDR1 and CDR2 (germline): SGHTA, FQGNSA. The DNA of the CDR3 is TGTGCCAGCAGCCCAGGGACAGGGAATCAGCCCCAGCATTTT. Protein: CASSPGTGNQPQHF.

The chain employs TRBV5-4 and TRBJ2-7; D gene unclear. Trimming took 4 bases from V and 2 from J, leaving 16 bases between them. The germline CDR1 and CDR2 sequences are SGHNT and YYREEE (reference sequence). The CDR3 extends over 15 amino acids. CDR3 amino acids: CASSRVSDWTYEQYF. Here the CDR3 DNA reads TGTGCCAGCAGCCGAGTTTCAGACTGGACCTACGAGCAGTACTTC.

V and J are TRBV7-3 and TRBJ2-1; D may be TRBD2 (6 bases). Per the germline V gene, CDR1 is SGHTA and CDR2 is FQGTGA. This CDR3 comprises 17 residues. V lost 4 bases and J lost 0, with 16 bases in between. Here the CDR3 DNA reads TGTGCCAGCAGCTACGGCGGGACGTCGAGCTCCTACAATGAGCAGTTCTTC. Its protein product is CASSYGGTSSSYNEQFF.

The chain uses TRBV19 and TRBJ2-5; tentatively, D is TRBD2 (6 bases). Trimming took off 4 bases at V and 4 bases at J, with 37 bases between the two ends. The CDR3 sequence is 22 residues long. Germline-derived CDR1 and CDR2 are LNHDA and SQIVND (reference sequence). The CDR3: CASSNPHSGGRCPTVRLETQYF. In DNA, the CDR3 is TGTGCCAGTAGTAATCCCCACTCCGGTGGGAGGTGCCCGACAGTTCGTTTAGAGACCCAGTACTTC. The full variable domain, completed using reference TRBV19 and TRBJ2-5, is DGGITQSPKYLFRKEGQNVTLSCEQNLNHDAMYWYRQDPGQGLRLIYYSQIVNDFQKGDIAEGYSVSREKKESFPLTVTSAQKNPTAFYLCASSNPHSGGRCPTVRLETQYFGPGTRLLVL.

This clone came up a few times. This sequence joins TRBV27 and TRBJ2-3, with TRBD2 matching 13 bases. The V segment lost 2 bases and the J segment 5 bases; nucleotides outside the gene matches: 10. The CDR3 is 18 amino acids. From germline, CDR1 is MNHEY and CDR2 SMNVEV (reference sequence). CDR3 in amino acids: CASSLKPLAGGRLDTQYF. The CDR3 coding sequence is TGTGCCAGCAGTTTAAAACCACTAGCGGGAGGGCGTTTAGATACGCAGTATTTT.

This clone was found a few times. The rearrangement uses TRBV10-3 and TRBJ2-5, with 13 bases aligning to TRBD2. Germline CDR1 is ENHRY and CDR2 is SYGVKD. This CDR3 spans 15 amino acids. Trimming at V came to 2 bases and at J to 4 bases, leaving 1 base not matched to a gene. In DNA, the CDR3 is TGTGCCATCAGTGAGGGACTAGCGGGGGCAGAGACCCAGTACTTC. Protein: CAISEGLAGAETQYF.

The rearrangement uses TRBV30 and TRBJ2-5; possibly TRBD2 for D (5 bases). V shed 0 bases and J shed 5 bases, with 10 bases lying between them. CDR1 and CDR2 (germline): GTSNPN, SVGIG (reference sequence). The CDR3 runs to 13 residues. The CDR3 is CAWSVRRRETQYF. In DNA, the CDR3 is TGTGCCTGGAGTGTACGACGGAGGGAGACCCAGTACTTC.

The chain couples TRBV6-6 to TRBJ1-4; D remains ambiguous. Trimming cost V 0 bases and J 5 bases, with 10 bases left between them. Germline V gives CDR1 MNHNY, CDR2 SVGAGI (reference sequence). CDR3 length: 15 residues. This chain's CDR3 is CASSYSLRGNEKLFF. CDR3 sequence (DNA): TGTGCCAGCAGTTACTCCCTTAGAGGGAATGAAAAACTGTTTTTT.

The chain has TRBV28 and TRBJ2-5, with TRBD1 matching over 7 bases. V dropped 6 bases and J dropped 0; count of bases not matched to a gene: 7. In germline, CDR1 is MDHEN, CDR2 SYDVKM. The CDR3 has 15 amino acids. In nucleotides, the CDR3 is TGTGCCAGCAGAGCGCAGGGGGTTTACCAAGAGACCCAGTACTTC. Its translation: CASRAQGVYQETQYF.

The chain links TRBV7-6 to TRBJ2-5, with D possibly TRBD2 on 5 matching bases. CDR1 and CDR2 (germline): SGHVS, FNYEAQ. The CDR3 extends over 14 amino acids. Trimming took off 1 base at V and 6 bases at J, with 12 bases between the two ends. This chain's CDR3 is CASSLEGGLKTQYF. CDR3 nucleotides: TGTGCCAGCAGCTTAGAAGGCGGGCTTAAGACCCAGTACTTC.

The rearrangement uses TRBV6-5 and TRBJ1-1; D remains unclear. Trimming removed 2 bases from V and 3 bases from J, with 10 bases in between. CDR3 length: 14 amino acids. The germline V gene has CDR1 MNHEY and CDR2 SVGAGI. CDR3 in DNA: TGTGCCAGCAGTTACCGGGATCTTTACACTGAAGCTTTCTTT. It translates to CASSYRDLYTEAFF.

CDR3 residues: CSVSPRGRDTEAFF. For the CDR3, the DNA is TGCAGCGTCTCACCCAGGGGAAGAGACACTGAAGCTTTCTTT. The chain joins TRBV29-1 to TRBJ1-1; perhaps TRBD1 as D (6 bases). Trimming removed 6 bases at V and 3 bases at J, with 17 bases between. Germline CDR1 and CDR2: SQVTM and ANQGSEA. This CDR3 has 14 amino acids.

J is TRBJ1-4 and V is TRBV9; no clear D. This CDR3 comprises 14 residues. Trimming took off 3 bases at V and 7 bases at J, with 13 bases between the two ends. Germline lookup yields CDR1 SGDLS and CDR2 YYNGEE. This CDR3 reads CASSGGSVGEKLFF. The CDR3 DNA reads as TGTGCCAGCAGCGGCGGGTCAGTTGGTGAAAAACTGTTTTTT. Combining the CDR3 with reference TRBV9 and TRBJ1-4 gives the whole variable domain DSGVTQTPKHLITATGQRVTLRCSPRSGDLSVYWYQQSLDQGLQFLIQYYNGEERAKGNILERFSAQQFPDLHSELNLSSLELGDSALYFCASSGGSVGEKLFFGSGTQLSVL.

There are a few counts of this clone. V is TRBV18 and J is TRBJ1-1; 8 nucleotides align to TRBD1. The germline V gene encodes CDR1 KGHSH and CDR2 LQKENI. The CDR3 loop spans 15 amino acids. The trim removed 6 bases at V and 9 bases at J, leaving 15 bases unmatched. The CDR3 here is CASSPPHGQGAKAFF. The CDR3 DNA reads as TGTGCCAGCTCCCCTCCCCACGGACAGGGCGCAAAAGCTTTCTTT.

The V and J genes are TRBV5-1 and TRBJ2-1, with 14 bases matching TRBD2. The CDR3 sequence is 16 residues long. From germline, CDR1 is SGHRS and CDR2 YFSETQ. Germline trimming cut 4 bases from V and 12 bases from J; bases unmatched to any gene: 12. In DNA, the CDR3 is TGCGCCAGCAGCGCTGCGGGACTAGCGGGAGTAATGGTGCAGTTCTTC. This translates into CASSAAGLAGVMVQFF.

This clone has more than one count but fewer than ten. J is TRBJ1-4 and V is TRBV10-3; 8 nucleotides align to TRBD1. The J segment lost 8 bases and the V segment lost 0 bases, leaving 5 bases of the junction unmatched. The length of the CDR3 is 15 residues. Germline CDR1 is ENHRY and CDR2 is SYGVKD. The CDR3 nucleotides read TGTGCCATCAGTGAGTCGACAGGGGCGAACGAAAAACTGTTTTTT. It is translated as CAISESTGANEKLFF.

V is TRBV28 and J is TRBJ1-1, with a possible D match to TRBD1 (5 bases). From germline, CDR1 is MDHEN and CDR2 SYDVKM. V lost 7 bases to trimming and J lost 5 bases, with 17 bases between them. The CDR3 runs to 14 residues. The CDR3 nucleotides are TGTGCCAGCAACGGACGAAGGGGTCGGACTGAAGCTTTCTTT. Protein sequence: CASNGRRGRTEAFF.

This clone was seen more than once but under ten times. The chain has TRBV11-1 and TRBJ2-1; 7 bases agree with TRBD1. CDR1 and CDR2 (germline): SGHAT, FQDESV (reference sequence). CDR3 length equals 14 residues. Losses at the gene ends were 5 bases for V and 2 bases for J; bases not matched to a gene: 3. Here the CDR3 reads CASSPRGPYNEQFF. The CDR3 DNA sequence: TGTGCCAGCAGCCCTAGGGGGCCCTACAATGAGCAGTTCTTC.

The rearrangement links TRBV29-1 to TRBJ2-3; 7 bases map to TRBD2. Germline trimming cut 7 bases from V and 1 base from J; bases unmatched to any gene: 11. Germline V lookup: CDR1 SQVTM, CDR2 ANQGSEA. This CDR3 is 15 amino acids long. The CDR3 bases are TGCAGCGCCCGGATCCCTGGGGGGGGCACAGATACGCAGTATTTT. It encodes CSARIPGGGTDTQYF.